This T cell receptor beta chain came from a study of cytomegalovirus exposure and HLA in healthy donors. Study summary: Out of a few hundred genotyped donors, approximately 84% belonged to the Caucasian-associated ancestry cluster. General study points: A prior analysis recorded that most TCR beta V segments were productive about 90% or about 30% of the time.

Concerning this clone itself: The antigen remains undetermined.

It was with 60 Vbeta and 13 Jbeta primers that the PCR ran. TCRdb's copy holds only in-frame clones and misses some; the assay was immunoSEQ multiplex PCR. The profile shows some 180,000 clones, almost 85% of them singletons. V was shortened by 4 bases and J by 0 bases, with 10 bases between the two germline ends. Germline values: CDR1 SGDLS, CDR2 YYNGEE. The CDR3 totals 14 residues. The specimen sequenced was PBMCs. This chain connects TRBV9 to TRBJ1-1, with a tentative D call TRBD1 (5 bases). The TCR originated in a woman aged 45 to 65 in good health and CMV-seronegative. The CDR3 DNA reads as TGTGCCAGCAGCCCTCGACAGTTGAACACTGAAGCTTTCTTT. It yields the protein CASSPRQLNTEAFF.